Below, 25 T cell receptor beta chains from the same sample are listed, as sequenced in a study of cytomegalovirus exposure and HLA in healthy donors. Produced via immunoSEQ multiplex PCR; TCRdb's table is partial and in-frame only. The data hold tens of thousands of clones, with 90% to 95% observed a single time. Material: PBMCs. The origin of the receptors is a young woman in good health and CMV-seronegative.

The chain combines TRBV27 with TRBJ1-1, with D possibly matching TRBD1 (5 bases). V was shortened by 3 bases and J by 1 base, with 6 bases between the two germline ends. Germline V gene data show CDR1 as MNHEY and CDR2 as SMNVEV (reference sequence). The CDR3 has 13 amino acids. The CDR3 sequence: CASSFGGNTEAFF. In DNA form, the CDR3 reads TGTGCCAGCAGTTTCGGGGGGAACACTGAAGCTTTCTTT.

In its sample, this clone was seen once. The V gene is TRBV9, the J gene TRBJ2-1, with D perhaps TRBD1 (6 bases). The CDR3 consists of 14 residues. Trimming cost V 4 bases and J 8 bases, with 16 bases left between them. Germline CDR1 reads SGDLS; CDR2 reads YYNGEE. DNA for the CDR3: TGTGCCAGCAGCTCCATACAGGGTTGGGATGAGCAGTTCTTC. This sequence encodes CASSSIQGWDEQFF.

V usage is TRBV6-5 and J usage is TRBJ1-2; D is unresolved. Germline lookup yields CDR1 MNHEY and CDR2 SVGAGI. This CDR3 region has 14 residues. Trimming took off 2 bases at V and 6 bases at J, with 13 bases between the two ends. CDR3 sequence (DNA): TGTGCCAGCAGTTACGTTCGGGGAGGGAATGGCTACACCTTC. Amino acid sequence: CASSYVRGGNGYTF.

This chain uses TRBV5-4 with TRBJ2-1; possible D gene TRBD1, 5 bases. Germline assignment: CDR1 SGHNT and CDR2 YYREEE (reference sequence). The V and J ends lost 4 bases and 5 bases respectively, with 16 bases between them. There are 15 residues in the CDR3. Here the CDR3 reads CASSKEGVRDNEQFF. CDR3 DNA sequence: TGTGCCAGCAGCAAAGAAGGGGTCAGGGACAATGAGCAGTTCTTC.

This clone came up once. The chain links TRBV5-4 to TRBJ1-1, with TRBD1 matching over 7 bases. V trimming: 5 bases; J trimming: 0 bases; junction bases outside the gene matches: 10. The CDR3 consists of 16 residues. The germline V gene encodes CDR1 SGHNT and CDR2 YYREEE (reference sequence). The CDR3 DNA sequence: TGTGCCAGCAGACGCGGAGAGGGGGCAATGAACACTGAAGCTTTCTTT. It translates to CASRRGEGAMNTEAFF.

This clone was picked up one time. The J gene is TRBJ1-6, the V gene TRBV13; TRBD1 matches at 9 bases. CDR1 is PRHDT, CDR2 FYEKMQ, per germline (reference sequence). The CDR3 is 21 amino acids. V was clipped by 3 bases and J by 0 bases; unmatched bases: 15. The CDR3 DNA reads as TGTGCCAGCAGCTTCTCCCTCGGGACAGGGAGTATTAGCTCCTATAATTCACCCCTCCACTTT. It encodes CASSFSLGTGSISSYNSPLHF.

Here the CDR3 reads CASSGAGVTDTQYF. The CDR3 bases are TGTGCCAGCAGTGGGGCGGGAGTGACAGATACGCAGTATTTT. V and J are TRBV25-1 and TRBJ2-3; 7 nucleotides agree with TRBD2. CDR1 is MGHDK and CDR2 is SYGVNS in the germline V gene. The CDR3 length is 14 residues. J was trimmed by 3 bases and V by 4 bases; bases with no gene match: 4. The variable domain in full, completed from reference TRBV25-1 and TRBJ2-3, reads EADIYQTPRYLVIGTGKKITLECSQTMGHDKMYWYQQDPGMELHLIHYSYGVNSTEKGDLSSESTVSRIRTEHFPLTLESARPSHTSQYLCASSGAGVTDTQYFGPGTRLTVL.

The gene calls are TRBV5-1 and TRBJ2-3; D gene unclear. This CDR3 spans 16 amino acids. Germline V gene data show CDR1 as SGHRS and CDR2 as YFSETQ. The V end lost 1 base, the J end lost 3 bases, and 15 bases lay between the germline ends. The CDR3 spells CASSLTLDPQTDTQYF. The CDR3 DNA reads TGCGCCAGCAGCTTGACTCTAGATCCTCAGACAGATACGCAGTATTTT.

The chain carries TRBV14 and TRBJ1-3; D gene unclear. The V gene lost 1 base and the J gene lost 2 bases, with 9 bases spanning the gap. The V gene's germline CDR1 is SGHDN and CDR2 FVKESK. The length of the CDR3 is 15 residues. The CDR3: CASSQGAPAGNTIYF. For the CDR3, the DNA is TGTGCCAGCAGCCAAGGGGCTCCAGCTGGAAACACCATATATTTT. Drawing the rest from reference TRBV14 and TRBJ1-3, the complete variable domain is EAGVTQFPSHSVIEKGQTVTLRCDPISGHDNLYWYRRVMGKEIKFLLHFVKESKQDESGMPNNRFLAERTGGTYSTLKVQPAELEDSGVYFCASSQGAPAGNTIYFGEGSWLTVV.

The genes are TRBV18 and TRBJ1-2; 11 positions match TRBD1. The germline CDR1 and CDR2 sequences are KGHSH and LQKENI. V was clipped by 2 bases and J by 7 bases; unmatched bases: 3. The CDR3 totals 14 residues. CDR3 DNA: TGTGCCAGCTCACCAGGACAGGGGGCGATTGGCTACACCTTC. This encodes CASSPGQGAIGYTF.

V gene TRBV2 combines with J gene TRBJ2-5; TRBD2 is a possible D gene (6 bases). This CDR3 contains 16 residues. V was cut by 6 bases and J by 5 bases, with 22 bases left in between. Germline V gene lookup returns CDR1 SNHLY and CDR2 FYNNEI. The CDR3 loop is CASRPRLGGGSETQYF. In DNA, the CDR3 is TGTGCCAGCAGACCTCGTCTGGGGGGTGGGAGCGAGACCCAGTACTTC.

The chain joins TRBV2 to TRBJ2-7, with 9 bases that match TRBD2. The V segment lost 4 bases and the J segment 1 base; nucleotides outside the gene matches: 2. From germline, CDR1 is SNHLY and CDR2 FYNNEI. CDR3 length: 14 amino acids. The CDR3 here is CASSATSGSYEQYV. CDR3 nucleotides: TGTGCCAGCAGTGCGACTAGCGGTTCCTACGAGCAGTACGTC.

This CDR3 is CASSPGSGASTDTQYF. In DNA form, the CDR3 reads TGTGCCAGCAGCCCCGGTAGCGGTGCTAGCACAGATACGCAGTATTTT. The rearrangement links TRBV5-6 to TRBJ2-3, with D tentatively TRBD2 (6 bases). Trimming stripped 4 bases from V and 0 bases from J, with 15 bases between. Germline assignment: CDR1 SGHDT and CDR2 YYEEEE. The CDR3 has 16 amino acids.

The chain carries TRBV9 and TRBJ2-2, with 7 bases fitting TRBD1. The V segment lost 2 bases and the J segment 0 bases; nucleotides outside the gene matches: 4. The germline V gene has CDR1 SGDLS and CDR2 YYNGEE. The CDR3 runs to 16 residues. CDR3 loop: CASSVFGTANTGELFF. The CDR3 DNA is TGTGCCAGCAGCGTGTTTGGGACAGCGAACACCGGGGAGCTGTTTTTT.

The chain carries TRBV7-2 and TRBJ1-2; D unresolved. The CDR3 covers 14 residues. With 9 bases removed from V and 1 base from J, the gap between germline ends came to 15 bases. Germline values: CDR1 SGHTA, CDR2 FQGNSA. The CDR3: CASNLGRFNYGYTF. CDR3 coding DNA: TGTGCCAGTAACCTGGGGAGGTTTAACTATGGCTACACCTTC.

This rearrangement joins TRBV18 to TRBJ2-5; D remains ambiguous. CDR3 length: 14 residues. CDR1 and CDR2 (germline): KGHSH, LQKENI. The ends were cut back, 1 base at V and 3 bases at J, with 9 bases in the middle. CDR3 DNA: TGTGCCAGCTCACCACGGGCCCAGAAAGAGACCCAGTACTTC. Its translation is CASSPRAQKETQYF.

This chain connects TRBV5-8 to TRBJ2-3; 13 nucleotides agree with TRBD2. There are 17 residues in the CDR3. V dropped 0 bases and J dropped 5; count of bases not matched to a gene: 6. Germline V gene lookup returns CDR1 SGHTS and CDR2 YDEGEE. CDR3 sequence (DNA): TGTGCCAGCAGCTTGGGGACTAGCGGGGGAACGGGAGATACGCAGTATTTT. It encodes CASSLGTSGGTGDTQYF.

This clone was counted once. This chain joins TRBV27 and TRBJ2-2; D gene uncertain. This CDR3 is 15 amino acids long. CDR1 and CDR2 (germline): MNHEY, SMNVEV (reference sequence). V lost 1 base to trimming and J lost 1 base, with 7 bases between them. This chain's CDR3 is CASSLFLRNTGELFF. CDR3 coding DNA: TGTGCCAGCAGTTTATTTCTGCGGAACACCGGGGAGCTGTTTTTT.

The V and J genes are TRBV5-5 and TRBJ2-1; 8 bases are a match to TRBD1. Germline loops: CDR1 SGHKS, CDR2 YYEKEE (reference sequence). CDR3 length: 16 amino acids. V dropped 2 bases and J dropped 6; count of bases not matched to a gene: 10. The chain's CDR3 is CASSFDIGQGGNEQFF. The CDR3 region has the DNA TGTGCCAGCAGCTTTGATATCGGACAGGGAGGCAATGAGCAGTTCTTC. The entire variable domain, with the rest obtained from reference TRBV5-5 and TRBJ2-1, is as follows: DAGVTQSPTHLIKTRGQQVTLRCSPISGHKSVSWYQQVLGQGPQFIFQYYEKEERGRGNFPDRFSARQFPNYSSELNVNALLLGDSALYLCASSFDIGQGGNEQFFGPGTRLTVL.

DNA for the CDR3: TGTGCCAGCAGCTCTTACCGGGTCCAAGAGACCCAGTACTTC. Protein sequence: CASSSYRVQETQYF. The chain is built from TRBV7-9 and TRBJ2-5, with unresolved D. The ends were cut back, 4 bases at V and 1 base at J, with 10 bases in the middle. The CDR3 runs to 14 residues. Looked up from germline, CDR1 is SEHNR and CDR2 is FQNEAQ (reference sequence). The full variable domain, its missing parts supplied by reference TRBV7-9 and TRBJ2-5, is DTGVSQNPRHKITKRGQNVTFRCDPISEHNRLYWYRQTLGQGPEFLTYFQNEAQLEKSRLLSDRFSAERPKGSFSTLEIQRTEQGDSAMYLCASSSYRVQETQYFGPGTRLLVL.

The chain recombines TRBV19 with TRBJ1-5; D is unresolved. Germline V gene sequence: CDR1 LNHDA, CDR2 SQIVND (reference sequence). V dropped 3 bases and J dropped 4 bases, with 10 bases sitting between them. This CDR3 is 14 amino acids long. The DNA of the CDR3 is TGTGCCAGTAGTATTGAGAGCCGGAATCAGCCCCAGCATTTT. Its protein product is CASSIESRNQPQHF.

The chain links TRBV6-5 to TRBJ2-7, with 8 positions matching TRBD1. The CDR3 totals 12 residues. Trimming took 11 bases from V and 6 from J; bases not matched to a gene: 9. Germline V CDR1 and CDR2: MNHEY, SVGAGI. This CDR3 is CAVRGLKGEQYF. In DNA form, the CDR3 reads TGTGCCGTCAGGGGGCTCAAGGGCGAGCAGTACTTC.

This rearrangement joins TRBV7-2 to TRBJ1-1, with D maybe TRBD1 (6 bases). V gave up 4 bases and J gave up 10 bases, with 22 bases separating them. The CDR3 sequence is 15 residues long. Germline CDR1 SGHTA, CDR2 FQGNSA. This CDR3 reads CASSYKFGTPGGAFF. The CDR3 DNA reads as TGTGCCAGCAGCTATAAATTCGGGACACCTGGGGGAGCTTTCTTT.

This sequence joins TRBV7-9 and TRBJ1-2; D not resolved. From germline, CDR1 is SEHNR and CDR2 FQNEAQ (reference sequence). The V gene lost 5 bases and the J gene lost 8 bases, with 21 bases spanning the gap. There are 15 residues in the CDR3. The CDR3 here is CASSLSRTTAGGYTF. For the CDR3, the DNA is TGTGCCAGCAGCCTTAGTCGGACTACCGCCGGGGGCTACACCTTC.

V gene TRBV6-5 combines with J gene TRBJ1-1, with D possibly being TRBD1 (5 bases). This CDR3 region has 15 residues. Trimming pared 4 bases from V and 5 bases from J, leaving 17 bases between. Germline V gene lookup returns CDR1 MNHEY and CDR2 SVGAGI. The CDR3 here is CASSFIRVKGTEAFF. The CDR3 nucleotides are TGTGCCAGCAGTTTCATCAGGGTTAAGGGGACTGAAGCTTTCTTT.